This TCR beta chain was profiled in a study of OX40 agonist ivuxolimab in advanced cancers. Study-wide points: More expanded clones were found, on average, in CD8+ than in CD4+ T cells.

Repertoires were generated with immunoSEQ multiplex PCR, while TCRdb's copy carries only in-frame clones and drops some. Of more than 25,000 clones detected, around 86% appear once; the ten largest clones hold around 18%. With respect to this clone: Its antigen is unknown.

The CDR3 consists of 16 residues. Germline CDR1 is SGHRS and CDR2 is YFSETQ. V lost 4 bases and J lost 5, with 21 bases in between. This sequence was found in an adult with an advanced solid tumor such as melanoma, head and neck, liver or kidney cancer. V gene TRBV5-1 combines with J gene TRBJ2-5; either TRBD1 or TRBD2 may supply D (5 bases each). Here the sequenced sample was CD4+ or CD8+ T cells sorted from blood, taken in a trial of the OX40 agonist ivuxolimab. CDR3 residues: CASSPGVGELGETQYF. In nucleotides, the CDR3 is TGCGCCAGCAGCCCCGGTGTGGGGGAGTTGGGGGAGACCCAGTACTTC.